The sequence of this T cell receptor (beta chain) was determined in a study of neurological immune-mediated disorders (dated by TCRdb to the late 2010s). As for the study more broadly: Among the approximately 35 multiple sclerosis patients, relapsing-remitting MS accounted for around 30 and secondary progressive MS accounted for 3. Peripheral blood TCR-beta repertoires from HTLV-I-associated myelopathy (HAM/TSP) patients, multiple sclerosis patients and healthy controls were compared by UMI-based sequencing. Longitudinal samples, technical triplicates and paired sorted CD4+ and CD8+ T-cell subsets, alongside PBMC samples, were included among the roughly 100 TCR-beta libraries. The cohort included some 68 subjects: roughly 15 with HAM/TSP, roughly 34 with multiple sclerosis, and approximately 20 healthy controls. Study-wide findings and limitations: Across subjects, expanded clones never shared an identical CDR3 amino acid sequence, which suggests that the TCR-beta repertoires in every group were private. Phylogenetic analysis grouped repertoires from 18 of 34 MS patients into a cluster of related CDR3 sequences, suggesting a possible repertoire-level signature. The MS cluster was not associated with any clinical or MRI features, and the authors stated that larger cohorts are needed. TCR clonal expansion was highest in HAM/TSP patients and lowest in MS patients, with MS patients falling below even healthy controls.

V trim: 3 bases; J trim: 1 base; unmatched bases: 4. Including the terminal cysteine and phenylalanine, the CDR3 comprises 15 residues. Just CDR3 DNA is preserved here, 45 bases in frame from base 1. The germline V gene gives CDR1 as SGDLS and CDR2 as YYNGEE. In this sample, this clonotype turned up many times. What this receptor recognizes is not known. Base qualities are not recorded, but no much larger clone differs from it by a single base. cDNA was synthesized by template-switch 5'RACE using a primer carrying a 10-nucleotide random unique molecular identifier by which each TCR transcript was tagged. Every sequencing run covered 15-18 subjects and yielded more than 180 million TCR-beta sequences. The RNeasy kit was used for extraction of total RNA. The KAPA Real-time Library Amplification kit was used to amplify TCR-beta VDJ regions with primers for the TCR constant region and the 5'RACE anchor. Sample indexes and Illumina adaptors were added in a first PCR, and a second PCR then increased library yield. The roughly 650 bp TCR product was size-selected on a 2% E-gel SizeSelection system after Ampure bead purification. Library quality was checked on a Bioanalyzer, concentration was measured with Qubit, and libraries were quantified with the Kapa Library Quantification kit before pooling. Libraries were sequenced paired-end 2 x 150 bp on an Illumina HiSeq 2500. To increase sequence diversity, roughly 25-31% phiX was spiked into each library pool. Regarding the original processing steps: Quality-filtered reads were processed with the UMI-based MiGEC pipeline, and over 90% of raw TCR sequences were removed by the MiGEC pipeline during error correction. IMGT germline references were used for alignment of VDJ genes, and clonotypes were defined by a unique CDR3 amino acid sequence together with V-J genes. Clonal expansion, Shannon diversity, and CDR3 relatedness (CalcPairwiseDistances, ClusterSamples) were evaluated with VDJtools, and phylogenetic trees were built with CLCbio workbench. Expanded clones were defined as having at least 8 unique UMIs, based on coefficient-of-variation modelling across technical triplicates. Using fastp trimming at Q25 and MiXCR clonotype assembly, TCRdb reanalyzed the public sequencing data and kept in-frame beta chains. Rows are unified per CDR3 protein, each entry keeping the most common DNA and genes. In this record, the V and J calls reflect TCRdb's handling and not the investigators' own analysis. Within this sample are some 19,000 distinct CDR3 sequences, with around a sixth of them counted one time only. The ten largest clones represent less than 8.5% of the sample.

Sorted-subset TCR libraries were prepared from under 1.1 million sorted CD4+ or CD8+ T cells. The multiple sclerosis patients were enrolled in a US clinical protocol that used magnetic resonance imaging to evaluate disease progression. Peripheral blood underwent Ficoll-Hypaque density gradient centrifugation to isolate PBMCs, which were then cryopreserved in liquid nitrogen. The study also sequenced paired sorted CD4+ and CD8+ subsets from healthy controls, HAM/TSP patients and MS patients. The sequencing sample was made of CD8+ T cells from blood. The V and J genes are TRBV9 and TRBJ2-3, with 8 bases in between that match TRBD2. This sequence originates from a woman younger than 30 with multiple sclerosis. The CDR3 sequence is CASSASGSRTDTQYF. The bases are TGTGCCAGCAGCGCCAGCGGGAGCCGCACAGATACGCAGTATTTT.